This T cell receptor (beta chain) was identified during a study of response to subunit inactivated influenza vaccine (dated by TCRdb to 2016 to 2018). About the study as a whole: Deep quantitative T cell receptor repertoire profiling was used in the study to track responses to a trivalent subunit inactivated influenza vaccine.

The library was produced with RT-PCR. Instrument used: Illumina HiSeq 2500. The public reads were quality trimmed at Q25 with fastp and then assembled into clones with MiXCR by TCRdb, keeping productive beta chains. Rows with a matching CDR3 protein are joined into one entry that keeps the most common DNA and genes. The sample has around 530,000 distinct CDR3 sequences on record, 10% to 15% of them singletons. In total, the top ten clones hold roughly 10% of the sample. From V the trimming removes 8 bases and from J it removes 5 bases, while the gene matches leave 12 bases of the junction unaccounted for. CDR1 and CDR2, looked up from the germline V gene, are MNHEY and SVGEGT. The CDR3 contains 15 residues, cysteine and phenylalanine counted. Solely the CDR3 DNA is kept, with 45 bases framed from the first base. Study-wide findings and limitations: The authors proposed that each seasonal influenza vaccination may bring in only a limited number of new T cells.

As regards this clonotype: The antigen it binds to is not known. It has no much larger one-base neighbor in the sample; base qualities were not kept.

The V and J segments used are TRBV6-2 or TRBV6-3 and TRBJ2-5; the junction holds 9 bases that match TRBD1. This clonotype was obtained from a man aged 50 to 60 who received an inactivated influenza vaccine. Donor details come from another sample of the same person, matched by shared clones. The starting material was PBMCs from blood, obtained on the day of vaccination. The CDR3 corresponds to CASSLTGGGDETQYF. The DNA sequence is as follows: TGTGCCAGCTCTCTTACAGGGGGCGGAGACGAGACCCAGTACTTC.